These 11 T cell receptor beta chains originate from one sample sequenced in a study of human T cells and chemical hapten exposure. TCRdb ran MiXCR on the 5' RACE reads and lists one entry per CDR3 protein. The sample consists of 130,000 or so distinct CDR3 sequences, around 4.1% of them appearing once. Whole blood, unfractionated, served as the material for total RNA extraction. Receptors originate from a female donor in good health.

With respect to this clonotype: A much larger clone differs by one base, so this may be a read error. V is TRBV6-1 and J is TRBJ1-1, with TRBD1 identical over 11 bases. V lost 7 bases to trimming and J lost 1 base; unmatched junction nucleotides: 8. Germline CDR1 reads MNHNS; CDR2 reads SASEGT. CDR3 length: 16 residues. DNA of the CDR3: TGTGCCAGCAAGGACAGGGGGCGGGGGAGGAACACTGAAGCTTTCTTT. Amino acids: CASKDRGRGRNTEAFF.

This clonotype was found many times. The J gene is TRBJ1-5, the V gene TRBV10-3, with 7 positions matching TRBD1. The germline V gene encodes CDR1 ENHRY and CDR2 SYGVKD. The trim removed 3 bases at V and 5 bases at J, leaving 7 bases unmatched. The CDR3 extends over 15 amino acids. CDR3 in DNA: TGTGCCATCAGTGACCGACAGGGTCGTGATCAGCCCCAGCATTTT. Translated, it gives CAISDRQGRDQPQHF.

The table lists this clonotype with many counts. The V and J genes are TRBV5-6 and TRBJ2-3; 7 bases align to TRBD1. The J segment lost 6 bases and the V segment lost 4 bases, leaving 8 bases of the junction unmatched. Germline assignment: CDR1 SGHDT and CDR2 YYEEEE. CDR3 length: 14 residues. CDR3 protein: CASSRGQRTDTQYF. CDR3 DNA sequence: TGTGCCAGCAGCCGGGGACAGCGAACGGATACGCAGTATTTT.

This clonotype was counted ten times or more. In DNA form, the CDR3 reads TGTGCCAGCAGTTTACCCAGGGGGCACGGCAACGGGGAGCTGTTTTTT. Translation: CASSLPRGHGNGELFF. V usage is TRBV28 and J usage is TRBJ2-2, with 8 bases lining up with TRBD1. The V segment lost 2 bases and the J segment 7 bases; nucleotides outside the gene matches: 9. This CDR3 is built from 16 residues. CDR1 and CDR2 (germline): MDHEN, SYDVKM.

This clonotype was detected a few times. A much larger clone is a single base away; this may be a read error. The V and J genes are TRBV29-1 and TRBJ2-7, with 9 bases matching TRBD1. The CDR3 length is 13 residues. Germline CDR1 reads SQVTM; CDR2 reads ANQGSEA. The CDR3 nucleotides read TGCAGCGTCGAAGGGGACAGGGACGACGAGCAGTACTTC. Translating it yields CSVEGDRDDEQYF.

This clonotype was counted at least ten times. This sequence joins TRBV5-1 and TRBJ1-6; D not resolved. This CDR3 spans 15 amino acids. The V and J ends lost 4 bases and 10 bases respectively, with 18 bases between them. Germline V gene sequence: CDR1 SGHRS, CDR2 YFSETQ. DNA of the CDR3: TGCGCCAGCAGCCTTCAGCCAGCCCCAGGCTCACCCCTCCACTTT. It codes for CASSLQPAPGSPLHF.

This clonotype has a count of ten or more. V gene TRBV20-1 combines with J gene TRBJ2-5, with D perhaps TRBD1 (5 bases). Trimming removed 6 bases at V and 1 base at J, with 18 bases between. The CDR3 totals 15 residues. CDR1 and CDR2 from the germline V gene are DFQATT and SNEGSKA (reference sequence). DNA of the CDR3: TGCAGTGCCTTGAAGACAGCCGCAGCCCAAGAGACCCAGTACTTC. Translating gives CSALKTAAAQETQYF.

At least ten counts were recorded for this clonotype. The chain has TRBV20-1 and TRBJ2-7; D tentatively fits TRBD1 or TRBD2 (5 bases each). V lost 1 base and J 4 bases, leaving 14 bases between the germline ends. Looked up from germline, CDR1 is DFQATT and CDR2 is SNEGSKA (reference sequence). The CDR3 contains 14 residues. In nucleotides, the CDR3 is TGCAGTGCTAGAGGCGCTGGGGGTGGTTACGAGCAGTACTTC. Translating it yields CSARGAGGGYEQYF.

The sample holds many counts of this clonotype. The rearrangement links TRBV9 to TRBJ1-1; perhaps TRBD1 as D (5 bases). CDR1 is SGDLS and CDR2 is YYNGEE in the germline V gene. The V gene lost 2 bases and the J gene lost 3 bases, with 8 bases spanning the gap. This CDR3 is built from 13 residues. As DNA, the CDR3 is TGTGCCAGCAGCGTCGGGACTTACACTGAAGCTTTCTTT. This codes for CASSVGTYTEAFF. The full variable domain, in which reference TRBV9 and TRBJ1-1 provide the parts outside the CDR3, is DSGVTQTPKHLITATGQRVTLRCSPRSGDLSVYWYQQSLDQGLQFLIQYYNGEERAKGNILERFSAQQFPDLHSELNLSSLELGDSALYFCASSVGTYTEAFFGQGTRLTVV.

This clonotype was observed at least ten times. Here the CDR3 reads CAIKPSGGAFDTQYF. The DNA of the CDR3 is TGTGCCATCAAACCAAGCGGGGGGGCTTTTGATACGCAGTATTTT. The V call is TRBV10-3, the J call TRBJ2-3; 10 bases fit TRBD2. CDR1 ENHRY and CDR2 SYGVKD come from the germline V gene. Unmatched junction bases numbered 10, after V lost 7 bases and J lost 6 bases. The CDR3 totals 15 residues.

The CDR3 DNA follows: TGTGCCAGTAGTTTTCTCAGACCCCACGAGCTGTTTTTT. Its translation: CASSFLRPHELFF. The chain couples TRBV19 to TRBJ2-2; D is uncertain. Trimming removed 5 bases from V and 11 bases from J, with 15 bases in between. Germline CDR1 reads LNHDA; CDR2 reads SQIVND (reference sequence). The length of the CDR3 is 13 residues.